The clone carrying this T cell receptor beta chain was observed a single time. Germline V gene lookup returns CDR1 MNHEY and CDR2 SMNVEV (reference sequence). This CDR3 is built from 15 residues. Unmatched junction bases numbered 5, after V lost 3 bases and J lost 3 bases. The sample belongs to a study of blood T cell repertoires in COVID-19. Across the study: The cDNA or gDNA used as material had been derived from T cells, B-cell-depleted T cells, or PBMCs.

This table comes from immunoSEQ multiplex PCR, and its TCRdb copy is limited to in-frame clones, with some not included. The sample consists of about 90,000 clones, 85% of them appearing once. The source is a woman aged 70 to 79 with active or convalescent COVID-19. The chain employs TRBV27 and TRBJ2-3; TRBD2 matches 8 bases. Sequences were obtained from peripheral blood. The CDR3 is CASSLSGGWTDTQYF. Written as DNA, the CDR3 is TGTGCCAGCAGTTTGAGCGGGGGTTGGACAGATACGCAGTATTTT.